This section outlines one T cell receptor (beta chain) sequence together with its context. This entry belongs to a study of blood T cell repertoires in COVID-19. Study-wide background: Sources were T cells, B-cell-depleted T cells, or PBMCs; the material itself was cDNA or gDNA.

Recovered status applied to Cohort 3 donors who had two consecutive negative PCRs. It also applied to those with clearance or with symptom resolution. This CDR3 is 10 amino acids long. The germline V and J ends were trimmed by 6 bases and 5 bases, with 5 bases remaining between them. The germline gives CDR1 KGHSH, CDR2 LQKENI. The table came from immunoSEQ multiplex PCR; TCRdb's copy has only in-frame clones and leaves some out. The profile covers more than 150,000 clones, with about four fifths appearing a single time and 8% to 13% taken by the ten largest. The V and J genes are TRBV18 and TRBJ2-7; D may be TRBD2 (5 bases). The sample was PBMCs or T cells enriched from blood (not recorded which). This TCR was recovered from a man aged 50 to 60 who had recovered from COVID-19. CDR3 residues: CASSGNEQYF. CDR3 DNA sequence: TGTGCCAGCTCCGGGAACGAGCAGTACTTC.